The 2 T cell receptor beta chains presented below share a single source sample, sequenced in a study of blood T cell repertoires in COVID-19. Libraries were prepared by immunoSEQ multiplex PCR; TCRdb keeps only in-frame clonotypes and omits some of them. This sample yields roughly 370,000 clones, of which approximately 87% are seen a single time; around 9.3% belongs to the top ten. Material for sequencing was PBMCs or T cells enriched from blood (not recorded which). Receptor source: a woman in her forties or fifties who had recovered from COVID-19.

Written as DNA, the CDR3 is TGTGCCTGGAGGGGCATCGGGACAGGGCACACTGAAGCTTTCTTT. It is translated as CAWRGIGTGHTEAFF. V is TRBV30 and J is TRBJ1-1; 9 bases fit TRBD1. The CDR3 has 15 residues. The trim removed 3 bases at V and 3 bases at J, leaving 8 bases unmatched. Germline V CDR1 and CDR2: GTSNPN, SVGIG (reference sequence).

This rearrangement joins TRBV19 to TRBJ2-7; a possible D gene is TRBD2 (6 bases). The CDR3 loop spans 12 amino acids. The germline V gene encodes CDR1 LNHDA and CDR2 SQIVND (reference sequence). V lost 3 bases, J lost 6 bases, and 9 bases lay in between. The CDR3 is CASSMTSSEQYF. DNA of the CDR3: TGTGCCAGTAGTATGACTAGTAGCGAGCAGTACTTC.